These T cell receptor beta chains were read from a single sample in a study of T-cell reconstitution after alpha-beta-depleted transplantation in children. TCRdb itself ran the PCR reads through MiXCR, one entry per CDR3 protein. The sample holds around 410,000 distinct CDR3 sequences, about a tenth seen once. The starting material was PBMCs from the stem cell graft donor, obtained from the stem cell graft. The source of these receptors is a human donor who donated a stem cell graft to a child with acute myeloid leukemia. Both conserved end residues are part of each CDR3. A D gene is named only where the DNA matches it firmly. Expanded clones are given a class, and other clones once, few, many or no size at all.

cdr3_nt: TGTGCCAGCAGCTCACTAGCATGGTGGAATGAGCAGTTCTTC
cdr3_aa: CASSSLAWWNEQFF
d_call: -
j_call: TRBJ2-1
clone_size: -
v_call: TRBV5-5

cdr3_nt: TGCGCCAGCAGCCAAGAGGGAGGACAGTACGGAAAACTGTTTTTT
cdr3_aa: CASSQEGGQYGKLFF
d_call: -
j_call: TRBJ1-4
clone_size: few
v_call: TRBV4-3

cdr3_nt: TGTGCCAGCAGCTTGTGGGGGGGCTACAATGAGCAGTTCTTC
cdr3_aa: CASSLWGGYNEQFF
d_call: TRBD2
j_call: TRBJ2-1
clone_size: few
v_call: TRBV12-3/TRBV12-4

cdr3_nt: TGTGCCAGCAGTGACCAGGGAGGACAAGAGACCCAGTACTTC
cdr3_aa: CASSDQGGQETQYF
d_call: -
j_call: TRBJ2-5
clone_size: few
v_call: TRBV2

cdr3_nt: TGCGCCAGCAGCTTGGATCCGGGTGGTCAAGGTGCCTACAATGAGCAGTTCTTC
cdr3_aa: CASSLDPGGQGAYNEQFF
d_call: -
j_call: TRBJ2-1
clone_size: few
v_call: TRBV5-1

cdr3_nt: TGCAGTGCTATGCCCGACGGGGCCAACGTCCTGACTTTC
cdr3_aa: CSAMPDGANVLTF
d_call: -
j_call: TRBJ2-6
clone_size: -
v_call: TRBV20-1

cdr3_nt: TGCGCCAGCAGCTTCCCCGGGACTAGCGGGGGGGCCTATGGCAATGAGCAGTTCTTC
cdr3_aa: CASSFPGTSGGAYGNEQFF
d_call: TRBD2
j_call: TRBJ2-1
clone_size: -
v_call: TRBV5-1

cdr3_nt: TGCGCCAGCAGCCTGAGCGGGGGGGCATTCGATGAGCAGTTCTTC
cdr3_aa: CASSLSGGAFDEQFF
d_call: TRBD2
j_call: TRBJ2-1
clone_size: -
v_call: TRBV5-1

cdr3_nt: TGTGCCAGCAGCCCAGGACTAGCGGGAGGCGGAGAGACCCAGTACTTC
cdr3_aa: CASSPGLAGGGETQYF
d_call: TRBD2
j_call: TRBJ2-5
clone_size: many
v_call: TRBV9

cdr3_nt: TGTGCTAGTGGTTTGGTAGGAGGGAGCGGTGGCTACACCTTC
cdr3_aa: CASGLVGGSGGYTF
d_call: -
j_call: TRBJ1-2
clone_size: -
v_call: TRBV12-5

cdr3_nt: TGTGCCAGCAGCCAAGACAGGGTGGGGCGGACTGAAGCTTTCTTT
cdr3_aa: CASSQDRVGRTEAFF
d_call: TRBD1
j_call: TRBJ1-1
clone_size: many
v_call: TRBV28

cdr3_nt: TGTGCCAGCAGCACCCCCGCAGGGGGCTCACCTGGGGCCAACGTCCTGACTTTC
cdr3_aa: CASSTPAGGSPGANVLTF
d_call: TRBD1
j_call: TRBJ2-6
clone_size: few
v_call: TRBV11-2

cdr3_nt: TGTGCCAGCAGTTTTGCGGGAGCGTTCACAGATACGCAGTATTTT
cdr3_aa: CASSFAGAFTDTQYF
d_call: TRBD2
j_call: TRBJ2-3
clone_size: -
v_call: TRBV12-3/TRBV12-4

cdr3_nt: TGTGCCAGCAGCCCCCGCGGTGTTTCGTATAATTCACCCCTCCACTTT
cdr3_aa: CASSPRGVSYNSPLHF
d_call: -
j_call: TRBJ1-6
clone_size: -
v_call: TRBV7-8

cdr3_nt: TGTGCCAGCAGCTTAGCGTATCATAATGAAAAACTGTTTTTT
cdr3_aa: CASSLAYHNEKLFF
d_call: -
j_call: TRBJ1-4
clone_size: -
v_call: TRBV7-2

cdr3_nt: TGTGCCAGCAGGCCTGGACAGGACTACGAGCAGTACTTC
cdr3_aa: CASRPGQDYEQYF
d_call: TRBD1
j_call: TRBJ2-7
clone_size: few
v_call: TRBV6-1

cdr3_nt: TGTGCCAGCAGCTTTTACAGCGCTACCACCTACGAGCAGTACTTC
cdr3_aa: CASSFYSATTYEQYF
d_call: -
j_call: TRBJ2-7
clone_size: many
v_call: TRBV7-9

cdr3_nt: TGTGCCAGCAGAGATCCGGGACTAGCGGGAGTGAAAGATACGCAGTATTTT
cdr3_aa: CASRDPGLAGVKDTQYF
d_call: TRBD2
j_call: TRBJ2-3
clone_size: many
v_call: TRBV6-1

cdr3_nt: TGCAGCGTCGCCGGGACAGGGGGCCAAGAGACCCAGTACTTC
cdr3_aa: CSVAGTGGQETQYF
d_call: TRBD1
j_call: TRBJ2-5
clone_size: few
v_call: TRBV29-1

cdr3_nt: TGTGCCAGCTCCAGAGAGGTGGGAGGCTACAATGAGCAGTTCTTC
cdr3_aa: CASSREVGGYNEQFF
d_call: -
j_call: TRBJ2-1
clone_size: many
v_call: TRBV7-2

cdr3_nt: TGTGCCAGCAGCGGCGAGCTCGGGCTAGCGGGAGTCAATGAGCAGTTCTTC
cdr3_aa: CASSGELGLAGVNEQFF
d_call: TRBD2
j_call: TRBJ2-1
clone_size: few
v_call: TRBV9

cdr3_nt: TGTGCCACCAGCAGATCCTCCGAAGGAGAGACCCAGTACTTC
cdr3_aa: CATSRSSEGETQYF
d_call: -
j_call: TRBJ2-5
clone_size: -
v_call: TRBV15

cdr3_nt: TGTGCCAGCAGCTTCAGGAGAACGAACACCGGGGAGCTGTTTTTT
cdr3_aa: CASSFRRTNTGELFF
d_call: -
j_call: TRBJ2-2
clone_size: few
v_call: TRBV6-5

cdr3_nt: TGTGCCAGCACCCTCGACAGAAACTACGAGCAGTACTTC
cdr3_aa: CASTLDRNYEQYF
d_call: -
j_call: TRBJ2-7
clone_size: -
v_call: TRBV6-6

cdr3_nt: TGTGCCAGCAGCGTAGACCGTGGGTGGGGCCCAAGCTCTGGGGCCAACGTCCTGACTTTC
cdr3_aa: CASSVDRGWGPSSGANVLTF
d_call: -
j_call: TRBJ2-6
clone_size: many
v_call: TRBV9

cdr3_nt: TGCAGTGCTAGAGCTTCTAGCGGGAACAATGAGCAGTTCTTC
cdr3_aa: CSARASSGNNEQFF
d_call: TRBD2
j_call: TRBJ2-1
clone_size: -
v_call: TRBV20-1

cdr3_nt: TGTGCCAGCACCAGGGGACAGGGTGAAGATACGCAGTATTTT
cdr3_aa: CASTRGQGEDTQYF
d_call: TRBD1
j_call: TRBJ2-3
clone_size: few
v_call: TRBV11-1

cdr3_nt: TGCAGCGTTGAGGGGGCCTCAGATACGCAGTATTTT
cdr3_aa: CSVEGASDTQYF
d_call: -
j_call: TRBJ2-3
clone_size: few
v_call: TRBV29-1

cdr3_nt: TGCAGCGTTGAAGATCTTGCTCTAGCGGTGAAGGATACGCAGTATTTT
cdr3_aa: CSVEDLALAVKDTQYF
d_call: TRBD2
j_call: TRBJ2-3
clone_size: few
v_call: TRBV29-1

cdr3_nt: TGTGCCATCAGTGAGGGACAGGGGGACACTGAAGCTTTCTTT
cdr3_aa: CAISEGQGDTEAFF
d_call: TRBD1
j_call: TRBJ1-1
clone_size: -
v_call: TRBV10-3

cdr3_nt: TGTGCCAGCAGTTACCTCCGGGTCGGAGGCACTGAAGCTTTCTTT
cdr3_aa: CASSYLRVGGTEAFF
d_call: -
j_call: TRBJ1-1
clone_size: many
v_call: TRBV6-5

cdr3_nt: TGTGCCAGCTCACCGACTAACATGGTTAATTCACCCCTCCACTTT
cdr3_aa: CASSPTNMVNSPLHF
d_call: -
j_call: TRBJ1-6
clone_size: few
v_call: TRBV18

cdr3_nt: TGTGCCAGCAAATCGGGCGTAGAAGAGACCCAGTACTTC
cdr3_aa: CASKSGVEETQYF
d_call: -
j_call: TRBJ2-5
clone_size: few
v_call: TRBV6-2/TRBV6-3

cdr3_nt: TGTGCCACCAGCAGAGGTGGTTACCAGCCCCAGCATTTT
cdr3_aa: CATSRGGYQPQHF
d_call: -
j_call: TRBJ1-5
clone_size: few
v_call: TRBV15

cdr3_nt: TGTGCCATCAGTGAGTCAGGAGCGGGGAGGAATGAGCAGTTCTTC
cdr3_aa: CAISESGAGRNEQFF
d_call: TRBD2
j_call: TRBJ2-1
clone_size: many
v_call: TRBV10-3

cdr3_nt: TGCGCCAGCAGCGAGCGGGATTGGTACGAGCAGTACTTC
cdr3_aa: CASSERDWYEQYF
d_call: TRBD2
j_call: TRBJ2-7
clone_size: -
v_call: TRBV5-1

cdr3_nt: TGCAGCGTTGAAGATTTCCCGACAGTTCTCCGGGGTGCTTTCTTT
cdr3_aa: CSVEDFPTVLRGAFF
d_call: -
j_call: TRBJ1-1
clone_size: -
v_call: TRBV29-1

cdr3_nt: TGTGCCAGCAGTATTAGCGGGAGGGCCTCTGCAGATACGCAGTATTTT
cdr3_aa: CASSISGRASADTQYF
d_call: TRBD2
j_call: TRBJ2-3
clone_size: few
v_call: TRBV2